These 4 T cell receptor beta chains were all obtained from the same sample, sequenced in a study of T cell repertoires in cytomegalovirus infection (dated by TCRdb to about 2019). These reads were obtained on an Illumina HiSeq 1500. TCRdb trimmed the raw reads at Q25, called clones with MiXCR and kept productive beta chains. Every distinct CDR3 protein forms one entry, paired with its most common genes and DNA. This sample has 80,000 or so distinct CDR3 sequences in its table, and more than 20% of those were observed once. The ten top clones hold roughly 50% of the sample. According to the study, the label for this sample's treatment or condition signals: in vitro stimulation with specific CMV peptide epitopes to enrich CMV-specific T cells. These receptors have no known antigen. Specimen: CD8+ T cells from cultured PBMCs, collected from culture after CMV antigen stimulation. The source of these receptors is a human donor in good health (CMV status not recorded). Some clones in this sample may be carry-over from other donors' samples.

There are many counts of this clonotype. The V gene is TRBV7-9, the J gene TRBJ2-2; maybe TRBD2 (6 bases). V lost 2 bases to trimming and J lost 3 bases, with 13 bases between them. The length of the CDR3 is 16 residues. The V gene's germline CDR1 is SEHNR and CDR2 FQNEAQ (reference sequence). CDR3 region: CASSLSGTSHTGELFF. The CDR3 DNA reads as TGTGCCAGCAGCTTATCCGGGACTTCCCACACCGGGGAGCTGTTTTTT.

This clonotype appeared many times. The chain employs TRBV11-2 and TRBJ2-1, with D possibly being TRBD1 (6 bases). The germline CDR1 and CDR2 sequences are SGHAT and FQNNGV. Trimming cost V 7 bases and J 10 bases, with 14 bases left between them. There are 12 residues in the CDR3. CDR3 residues: CASKGVLPEQFF. CDR3 bases: TGTGCCAGCAAGGGGGTCCTCCCGGAGCAGTTCTTC.

This clonotype was counted a few times. The genes are TRBV2 and TRBJ2-1; 11 bases line up with TRBD1. The J segment lost 1 base and the V segment lost 4 bases, leaving 3 bases of the junction unmatched. Germline V gene lookup returns CDR1 SNHLY and CDR2 FYNNEI. There are 16 residues in the CDR3. CDR3: CASSADRGLSYNEQFF. Here the CDR3 DNA reads TGTGCCAGCAGTGCGGACAGGGGGCTTTCCTACAATGAGCAGTTCTTC.

This clonotype turned up a few times. The CDR3 loop is CAWSALGTVSYEQYF. The DNA for the CDR3 is TGTGCCTGGAGCGCCCTGGGGACAGTCTCCTACGAGCAGTACTTC. The rearrangement uses TRBV30 and TRBJ2-7; 7 positions match TRBD1. The junction had 8 bases not matched to a gene; V was cut back by 3 bases and J by 0 bases. The CDR3 is made up of 15 amino acids. In germline, CDR1 is GTSNPN, CDR2 SVGIG (reference sequence).